A selection of T cell receptor beta chains follows, all from one sample in a study of early T cells in non-severe SARS-CoV-2 infection. TCRdb used MiXCR to reprocess the 5' RACE reads, holding one entry per CDR3 protein. This sample yields tens of thousands of distinct CDR3 sequences, of which around an eighth are seen a single time; about 4% belongs to the top ten. Sample: whole blood. The receptors come from an adult who was a healthcare worker with PCR-confirmed SARS-CoV-2 infection or an uninfected control (not recorded which). Both conserved end residues are part of each CDR3.

j_gene: TRBJ2-7; len: 13; v_gene: TRBV5-1; CDR3aa: CASSRDRGAVQYF
j_gene: TRBJ2-1; len: 15; v_gene: TRBV2; CDR3aa: CASSGTSGRGGEQFF
j_gene: TRBJ2-1; len: 12; v_gene: TRBV4-1; CDR3aa: CASSQGLSEQFF
j_gene: TRBJ2-5; len: 16; v_gene: TRBV7-6; CDR3aa: CASSGGGLLNRETQYF
j_gene: TRBJ2-5; len: 14; v_gene: TRBV5-4; CDR3aa: CASSLAGVQETQYF
j_gene: TRBJ1-5; len: 15; v_gene: TRBV5-5; CDR3aa: CASSLRQAPGQPQHF
j_gene: TRBJ2-7; len: 14; v_gene: TRBV24-1; CDR3aa: CATSEGGQSYEQYF
j_gene: TRBJ1-1; len: 13; v_gene: TRBV7-2; CDR3aa: CASSSGTVVPAFF
j_gene: TRBJ2-7; len: 16; v_gene: TRBV6-5; CDR3aa: CASSYGTSGGIYEQYF
j_gene: TRBJ1-3; len: 14; v_gene: TRBV28; CDR3aa: CASSLLGAGNTIYF
j_gene: TRBJ1-5; len: 14; v_gene: TRBV2; CDR3aa: CASSEAAGSQPQHF
j_gene: TRBJ2-1; len: 13; v_gene: TRBV2; CDR3aa: CASSVLASNEQFF
j_gene: TRBJ1-1; len: 15; v_gene: TRBV6-5; CDR3aa: CASSYSRQGGTEAFF
j_gene: TRBJ2-5; len: 14; v_gene: TRBV20-1; CDR3aa: CSARDLSGKETQYF
j_gene: TRBJ2-3; len: 15; v_gene: TRBV5-4; CDR3aa: CASSLGGFGTDTQYF
j_gene: TRBJ1-1; len: 12; v_gene: TRBV5-5; CDR3aa: CASSPIGMEAFF
j_gene: TRBJ1-6; len: 14; v_gene: TRBV11-2; CDR3aa: CVSSLGEGRSPLHF
j_gene: TRBJ1-4; len: 14; v_gene: TRBV5-1; CDR3aa: CASMPGQLNEKLFF
j_gene: TRBJ1-1; len: 12; v_gene: TRBV29-1; CDR3aa: CSVLQGRTEAFF
j_gene: TRBJ2-2; len: 14; v_gene: TRBV28; CDR3aa: CASSAGQNTGELFF
j_gene: TRBJ2-1; len: 13; v_gene: TRBV29-1; CDR3aa: CSVASLVGDEQFF
j_gene: TRBJ1-3; len: 16; v_gene: TRBV7-2; CDR3aa: CASSFVGTLAGNTIYF
j_gene: TRBJ2-3; len: 14; v_gene: TRBV7-2; CDR3aa: CASSLAQGPDTQYF
j_gene: TRBJ2-1; len: 20; v_gene: TRBV3-1; CDR3aa: CASSQGLAAVLAGVRDEQFF
j_gene: TRBJ1-1; len: 15; v_gene: TRBV7-9; CDR3aa: CASTAGRPMNTEAFF
j_gene: TRBJ2-7; len: 13; v_gene: TRBV28; CDR3aa: CASRKNRAYEQYF
j_gene: TRBJ1-6; len: 15; v_gene: TRBV3-1; CDR3aa: CASSQVYRGSSPLHF
j_gene: TRBJ2-7; len: 19; v_gene: TRBV20-1; CDR3aa: CSARGILDRGPNGPYEQYF
j_gene: TRBJ1-6; len: 15; v_gene: TRBV3-1; CDR3aa: CASSQVVGGNSPLHF
j_gene: TRBJ2-1; len: 14; v_gene: TRBV29-1; CDR3aa: CSVGTGGPSGEQFF
j_gene: TRBJ2-2; len: 17; v_gene: TRBV6-4; CDR3aa: CASSDSIGLAGSRELFF
j_gene: TRBJ2-5; len: 19; v_gene: TRBV7-6; CDR3aa: CASSPGLAGAPGDGETQYF
j_gene: TRBJ2-1; len: 15; v_gene: TRBV9; CDR3aa: CASSVGTSGDNEQFF
j_gene: TRBJ1-1; len: 13; v_gene: TRBV29-1; CDR3aa: CSVQGLRGTEAFF
j_gene: TRBJ2-7; len: 14; v_gene: TRBV5-1; CDR3aa: CASSSPDSSYEQYF